These T cell receptor beta chains were read from a single sample in a study of OX40 agonist ivuxolimab in advanced cancers. Produced via immunoSEQ multiplex PCR; TCRdb's table is partial and in-frame only. The table lists roughly 86,000 clones, about 90% of them singletons. Here the sequenced sample was CD4+ or CD8+ T cells sorted from blood, taken in a trial of the OX40 agonist ivuxolimab. The receptors were gathered from an adult with an advanced solid tumor such as melanoma, head and neck, liver or kidney cancer. Both conserved end residues are part of each CDR3. D genes are given only for firm matches. Rows give clone size only sometimes, using once, few, many, or a class for an expanded clone.

length	size	V	J	D	DNA	CDR3
16	.	TRBV11-2	TRBJ1-1	.	TGTGCCAGCAGCCACAAATGGGCCCACGGGGTTACTGAAGCTTTCTTT	CASSHKWAHGVTEAFF
20	.	TRBV4-1	TRBJ1-3	.	TGCGCCAGCAGCCAAGGGGAATTGGGCAAGGGACGCAGCTCTGGAAACACCATATATTTT	CASSQGELGKGRSSGNTIYF
16	.	TRBV28	TRBJ2-7	.	TGTGCCAGCAGTTCTAGGGAGGAGGGTGTCGGGCACGAGCAGTACTTC	CASSSREEGVGHEQYF
12	.	TRBV19	TRBJ1-2	.	TGTGCCAGTAGTATGTCCCTTTCTGGCTACACCTTC	CASSMSLSGYTF
14	.	TRBV5-1	TRBJ1-2	TRBD1	TGCGCCAGCAGCTTGGGGCAGGGGGACTATGGCTACACCTTC	CASSLGQGDYGYTF
12	.	TRBV11-2	TRBJ1-2	TRBD1	TGTGCCAGCAGCTTTGGACAGGTCGGCTACACCTTC	CASSFGQVGYTF
15	once	TRBV9	TRBJ2-1	.	TGTGCCAGCAGCGCTGGGGGGAGCTTCTACAATGAGCAGTTCTTC	CASSAGGSFYNEQFF
14	.	TRBV27	TRBJ1-1	.	TGTGCCAGCAGTCGCAGGGGTCCGTACACTGAAGCTTTCTTT	CASSRRGPYTEAFF
14	few	TRBV5-1	TRBJ2-4	TRBD1	TGCGCCAGCAGATTGGGACAGGGGCCGAACATTCAGTACTTC	CASRLGQGPNIQYF
15	.	TRBV6-1	TRBJ1-5	.	TGTGCCAGCAGTGAAGATCCCGGACCAAATCAGCCCCAGCATTTT	CASSEDPGPNQPQHF
14	.	TRBV29-1	TRBJ1-2	TRBD1	TGCAGCGTTGAAGATCAAGGGGGCAGGGGTGGCTACACCTTC	CSVEDQGGRGGYTF
14	.	TRBV27	TRBJ2-3	TRBD1	TGTGCCAGCAAGGACAGGCATCCTTGGGATACGCAGTATTTT	CASKDRHPWDTQYF
15	.	TRBV11-2	TRBJ2-2	.	TGTGCCAGCAGCTTAGCTGCGGCTAACACCGGGGAGCTGTTTTTT	CASSLAAANTGELFF
17	.	TRBV28	TRBJ2-1	TRBD2	TGTGCCAGCAGTTCAGGGACTAGCGGGAGGATCGACAATGAGCAGTTCTTC	CASSSGTSGRIDNEQFF